The 22 T cell receptor beta chains presented below share a single source sample, sequenced in a study of long-term antiretroviral therapy in people with HIV. The immunoSEQ assay was v3.0, run at survey level. Produced via immunoSEQ multiplex PCR; TCRdb's table is partial and in-frame only. The sample records 17,000 or so clones, approximately 82% being singletons. Here the sequenced sample was unsorted PBMCs, taken 0.3 years before starting antiretroviral therapy. The source of these receptors is a man over 45 with HIV.

This chain joins TRBV12-5 and TRBJ2-1; 7 bases fit TRBD1. With V trimmed by 6 bases and J by 12 bases, 8 bases remained unmatched. Germline loops: CDR1 LGHNT, CDR2 FRNRAP. CDR3 length: 12 amino acids. The chain's CDR3 is CASGPPTGVQFF. The CDR3 nucleotides read TGTGCTAGTGGGCCCCCCACAGGGGTGCAGTTCTTC.

The sample holds a few counts of this clone. This rearrangement joins TRBV7-9 to TRBJ1-2; 8 bases match TRBD1. The germline gives CDR1 SEHNR, CDR2 FQNEAQ (reference sequence). The ends lost 6 bases at V and 6 bases at J; junction bases unmatched: 6. This CDR3 is built from 13 residues. In nucleotides, the CDR3 is TGTGCCAGCAGTCGTGGACAGGGCAATGGCTACACCTTC. Its translation: CASSRGQGNGYTF.

The rearrangement uses TRBV7-2 and TRBJ2-2, with 11 nucleotides matching TRBD2. Trimming cost V 2 bases and J 6 bases; bases outside gene matches: 5. The CDR3 length is 16 residues. Germline CDR1 reads SGHTA; CDR2 reads FQGNSA. In nucleotides, the CDR3 is TGTGCCAGCAGCTTAAGGGCTAGCGGGGGGTCCGGGGAGCTGTTTTTT. Encoded protein: CASSLRASGGSGELFF.

CDR3 amino acids: CASSLGQGLLSYEQYF. DNA for the CDR3: TGTGCCAGCAGCTTAGGACAGGGCCTTCTCTCCTACGAGCAGTACTTC. V usage is TRBV11-2 and J usage is TRBJ2-7, with 7 bases lining up with TRBD1. CDR1 SGHAT and CDR2 FQNNGV come from the germline V gene. V was clipped by 1 base and J by 0 bases; unmatched bases: 6. The CDR3 totals 16 residues. Complete variable domain (other parts from reference TRBV11-2 and TRBJ2-7): EAGVAQSPRYKIIEKRQSVAFWCNPISGHATLYWYQQILGQGPKLLIQFQNNGVVDDSQLPKDRFSAERLKGVDSTLKIQPAKLEDSAVYLCASSLGQGLLSYEQYFGPGTRLTVT.

The rearrangement joins TRBV11-2 to TRBJ1-2; D remains unclear. Trimming cost V 1 base and J 0 bases, with 12 bases left between them. Germline V gene lookup returns CDR1 SGHAT and CDR2 FQNNGV. The CDR3 is made up of 16 amino acids. The CDR3 protein is CASSLVQSASNYGYTF. In DNA form, the CDR3 reads TGTGCCAGCAGCTTAGTACAGTCAGCTTCTAACTATGGCTACACCTTC.

Regarding this clone: A read error may produce the germline difference seen at one junction end. This sequence joins TRBV7-9 and TRBJ2-1, with 9 bases identical to TRBD1. Germline values: CDR1 SEHNR, CDR2 FQNEAQ (reference sequence). The CDR3 has 16 amino acids. The CDR3 DNA reads TGTGCCTCAATCCACGAGGACAGGGGCTCCAACAATGAGCAGTTCTTC. As protein: CASIHEDRGSNNEQFF.

The chain links TRBV27 to TRBJ2-7; D is unclear. Germline V CDR1 and CDR2: MNHEY, SMNVEV (reference sequence). Trimming left V 5 bases short and J 7 bases short, with 18 bases between. This CDR3 region has 14 residues. As DNA, the CDR3 is TGTGCCAGCAGTCCCGGCGGATTGGGCTCGGAGCAGTACTTC. It specifies CASSPGGLGSEQYF.

This clone was detected only a few times. The genes are TRBV9 and TRBJ1-1; D uncertain. The germline gives CDR1 SGDLS, CDR2 YYNGEE. V dropped 4 bases and J dropped 4 bases, with 8 bases sitting between them. This CDR3 spans 12 amino acids. CDR3 residues: CASSPLSTEAFF. The CDR3 nucleotides are TGTGCCAGCAGCCCGTTAAGCACTGAAGCTTTCTTT. Combining the CDR3 with reference TRBV9 and TRBJ1-1 gives the whole variable domain DSGVTQTPKHLITATGQRVTLRCSPRSGDLSVYWYQQSLDQGLQFLIQYYNGEERAKGNILERFSAQQFPDLHSELNLSSLELGDSALYFCASSPLSTEAFFGQGTRLTVV.

V is TRBV11-2 and J is TRBJ2-7; D ambiguous. Deletions cut 5 bases from V and 3 bases from J, with 14 bases between. Germline CDR1 SGHAT, CDR2 FQNNGV. The CDR3 contains 14 residues. CDR3 in DNA: TGTGCCAGCAGCATAGGCCGGACGAGCTACGAGCAGTACTTC. This codes for CASSIGRTSYEQYF.

The chain carries TRBV6-4 and TRBJ2-1; 10 bases map to TRBD1. V lost 5 bases to trimming and J lost 8 bases; unmatched junction nucleotides: 6. The CDR3 covers 14 residues. Germline V CDR1 and CDR2: MRHNA, SNTAGT. CDR3 bases: TGTGCCAGCAGTAACTTGACAGGGGGCCATGAGCAGTTCTTC. Protein: CASSNLTGGHEQFF.

The J gene is TRBJ1-2, the V gene TRBV7-9, with TRBD1 as a possible D gene (5 bases). V was cut by 2 bases and J by 3 bases, with 10 bases left in between. Germline lookup yields CDR1 SEHNR and CDR2 FQNEAQ (reference sequence). This CDR3 has 14 residues. CDR3 DNA sequence: TGTGCCAGCAGCTTACGCGGGGGTGACTATGGCTACACCTTC. Encoded protein: CASSLRGGDYGYTF.

The rearrangement links TRBV28 to TRBJ2-5; no reliable D call. Germline V CDR1 and CDR2: MDHEN, SYDVKM. V gave up 4 bases and J gave up 3 bases, with 15 bases separating them. The CDR3 sequence is 15 residues long. The CDR3 nucleotides read TGTGCCAGCAGTTCTTTCCGGGTCCTAAAAGAGACCCAGTACTTC. Amino acids: CASSSFRVLKETQYF.

The rearrangement links TRBV5-1 to TRBJ2-2, with TRBD2 matching over 8 bases. Germline V gene lookup returns CDR1 SGHRS and CDR2 YFSETQ. V trimming: 0 bases; J trimming: 3 bases; junction bases outside the gene matches: 1. This CDR3 has 15 residues. CDR3 nucleotides: TGCGCCAGCAGCTTGGGACTAGCGTACACCGGGGAGCTGTTTTTT. It translates to CASSLGLAYTGELFF.

This clone occurred a few times. This chain joins TRBV28 and TRBJ2-5; perhaps TRBD2 as D (6 bases). The V end was cut by 3 bases, the J end by 1 base, with 12 bases between. The germline V gene has CDR1 MDHEN and CDR2 SYDVKM. This CDR3 is built from 15 residues. CDR3 coding DNA: TGTGCCAGCAGTTTGGACGGGAGAGCCCAAGAGACCCAGTACTTC. Encoded protein: CASSLDGRAQETQYF.

This sequence joins TRBV10-1 and TRBJ2-3; D remains ambiguous. Germline CDR1 is WNHNN and CDR2 is SYGVQD (reference sequence). The CDR3 is 12 residues long. Trimming removed 6 bases at V and 2 bases at J, with 6 bases between. The CDR3 sequence is CASRGSTDTQYF. DNA of the CDR3: TGCGCCAGCAGGGGATCCACAGATACGCAGTATTTT.

The J gene is TRBJ1-5, the V gene TRBV6-6; D not resolved. The germline CDR1 and CDR2 sequences are MNHNY and SVGAGI (reference sequence). CDR3 length: 13 residues. Trimming pared 4 bases from V and 4 bases from J, leaving 8 bases between. CDR3 sequence (DNA): TGTGCCAGCAGTTTTTTTGGGAATCAGCCCCAGCATTTT. It translates to CASSFFGNQPQHF.

The chain has TRBV7-3 and TRBJ1-2; 7 bases align to TRBD1. J gave up 8 bases and V 3 bases, and 6 bases lay outside the gene matches. The CDR3 covers 13 residues. CDR1 SGHTA and CDR2 FQGTGA come from the germline V gene. The DNA for the CDR3 is TGTGCCAGCAGCTTCCGACAGGGCTGGGGCTACACCTTC. Translated: CASSFRQGWGYTF.

Only one count was recorded for this clone. J is TRBJ1-1 and V is TRBV27, with D perhaps matching TRBD1 (6 bases). CDR3 length equals 17 residues. Trimming took 0 bases from V and 1 from J, leaving 15 bases between them. From germline, CDR1 is MNHEY and CDR2 SMNVEV (reference sequence). CDR3: CASSLSIGTLPNTEAFF. The CDR3 nucleotides are TGTGCCAGCAGTTTATCGATAGGGACACTACCGAACACTGAAGCTTTCTTT.

V usage is TRBV18 and J usage is TRBJ1-2; tentatively, D is TRBD1 (6 bases). Germline-derived CDR1 and CDR2 are KGHSH and LQKENI. This CDR3 is 14 amino acids long. Trimming shortened V by 3 bases and J by 4 bases, and 12 bases separated the two germline ends. As DNA, the CDR3 is TGTGCCAGCTCACCGCGCAGGGGCGGCTATGGCTACACCTTC. Amino acids: CASSPRRGGYGYTF.

This chain uses TRBV6-4 with TRBJ2-1; 9 positions agree with TRBD2. Looked up from germline, CDR1 is MRHNA and CDR2 is SNTAGT. CDR3 length equals 15 residues. With V trimmed by 2 bases and J by 8 bases, 7 bases remained unmatched. Here the CDR3 reads CASSDVVAGVDEQFF. CDR3 DNA: TGTGCCAGCAGTGACGTGGTAGCGGGAGTAGATGAGCAGTTCTTC.

The chain links TRBV6-5 to TRBJ2-3; 15 bases fit TRBD2. The trim removed 7 bases at V and 3 bases at J, leaving 2 bases unmatched. This CDR3 has 15 residues. Germline assignment: CDR1 MNHEY and CDR2 SVGAGI. CDR3 region: CASTGLAGGTDTQYF. Here the CDR3 DNA reads TGTGCCAGCACCGGACTAGCGGGAGGGACAGATACGCAGTATTTT.

This clone was found a few times. The V gene is TRBV6-1, the J gene TRBJ1-2; D not certain. The V and J ends lost 6 bases and 6 bases respectively, with 5 bases between them. CDR1 is MNHNS and CDR2 is SASEGT in the germline V gene. CDR3 length equals 10 residues. Here the CDR3 DNA reads TGTGCCAGCAGAGGGAATGGCTACACCTTC. Protein product: CASRGNGYTF.